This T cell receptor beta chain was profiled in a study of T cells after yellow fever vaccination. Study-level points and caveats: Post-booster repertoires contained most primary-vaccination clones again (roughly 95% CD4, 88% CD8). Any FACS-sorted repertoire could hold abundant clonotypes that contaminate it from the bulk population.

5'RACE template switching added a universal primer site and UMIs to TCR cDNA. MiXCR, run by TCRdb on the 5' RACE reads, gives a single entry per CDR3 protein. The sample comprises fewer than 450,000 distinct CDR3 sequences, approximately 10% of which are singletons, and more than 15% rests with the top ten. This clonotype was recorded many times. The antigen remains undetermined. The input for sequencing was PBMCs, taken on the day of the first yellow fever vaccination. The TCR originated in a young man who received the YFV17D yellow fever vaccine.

Written as DNA, the CDR3 is TGTGCCAGTAGTATAGTAGGAGGGCGCCGCGGTGAGCAGTTCTTC. This encodes CASSIVGGRRGEQFF. This sequence joins TRBV19 and TRBJ2-1; maybe TRBD2 (6 bases). This CDR3 contains 15 residues. Germline loops: CDR1 LNHDA, CDR2 SQIVND (reference sequence). The ends were cut back, 1 base at V and 9 bases at J, with 16 bases in the middle.